The 9 T cell receptor beta chains below come from one sample, sequenced in a study of blood T cell repertoires in COVID-19. Clones were read by immunoSEQ multiplex PCR, and TCRdb kept only the in-frame ones, dropping some. This sample yields about 170,000 clones, of which around 90% are seen a single time; under 0.65% belongs to the top ten. The specimen was peripheral blood. Source of these receptors: a man aged 55-75 years with COVID-19, enrolled during active disease.

This clone is a singleton in its sample. The chain couples TRBV7-8 to TRBJ1-1, with D possibly matching TRBD1 (6 bases). Germline V gene data show CDR1 as SGHVS and CDR2 as FQNEAQ. This CDR3 contains 14 residues. V lost 4 bases and J 1 base, leaving 10 bases between the germline ends. The CDR3 loop is CASSSRTENTEAFF. The CDR3 DNA reads as TGTGCCAGCAGCTCCAGGACAGAGAACACTGAAGCTTTCTTT.

The chain joins TRBV12-3 or TRBV12-4 to TRBJ1-3; D is ambiguous. The CDR3 consists of 11 residues. V was cut by 6 bases and J by 4 bases, with 4 bases left in between. The CDR3 is CASSVGNTIYF. CDR3 coding DNA: TGTGCCAGCAGCGTCGGAAACACCATATATTTT.

The CDR3 DNA reads as TGTGCCAGCAGCCAAGCGGTTTCGGGATCCCCGAACACTGAAGCTTTCTTT. Amino acids: CASSQAVSGSPNTEAFF. The V call is TRBV14, the J call TRBJ1-1; D unclear. Between the trimmed V and J ends, which lost 1 base and 1 base, there was a span of 16 bases. CDR1 and CDR2 (germline): SGHDN, FVKESK. The CDR3 totals 17 residues.

This clone was observed a single time. The CDR3 reads CATSRAGQGAYVGYTF. Here the CDR3 DNA reads TGTGCCACCAGCAGGGCGGGACAGGGGGCGTATGTTGGCTACACCTTC. V gene TRBV15 combines with J gene TRBJ1-2, with 12 bases aligning to TRBD1. The V gene end was trimmed by 3 bases and the J gene end by 7 bases; junction bases not matched to a gene: 9. Germline V gene data show CDR1 as LNHNV and CDR2 as YYDKDF (reference sequence). The CDR3 consists of 16 residues.

V and J are TRBV30 and TRBJ2-3, with D perhaps TRBD1 (5 bases). The germline V gene has CDR1 GTSNPN and CDR2 SVGIG (reference sequence). The CDR3 has 14 amino acids. Trimming stripped 2 bases from V and 4 bases from J, with 13 bases between. The CDR3 sequence is CAWSSYQGADTQYF. Here the CDR3 DNA reads TGTGCCTGGAGTAGTTACCAGGGCGCAGATACGCAGTATTTT.

Only one count was recorded for this clone. J is TRBJ2-7 and V is TRBV7-3; 8 positions agree with TRBD1. With V trimmed by 5 bases and J by 2 bases, 14 bases remained unmatched. This CDR3 spans 17 amino acids. Germline V gene sequence: CDR1 SGHTA, CDR2 FQGTGA. The CDR3 DNA is TGTGCCAGCAGCCCCCCCGACAGGGGTTGGTTTGCCTACGAGCAGTACTTC. Its translation: CASSPPDRGWFAYEQYF. Drawing the rest from reference TRBV7-3 and TRBJ2-7, the complete variable domain is GAGVSQTPSNKVTEKGKYVELRCDPISGHTALYWYRQSLGQGPEFLIYFQGTGAADDSGLPNDRFFAVRPEGSVSTLKIQRTERGDSAVYLCASSPPDRGWFAYEQYFGPGTRLTVT.

The gene calls are TRBV18 and TRBJ2-7; TRBD1 matches 10 bases. V was pared by 5 bases and J by 1 base, with 2 bases of the junction left unmatched. The CDR3 extends over 14 amino acids. Germline values: CDR1 KGHSH, CDR2 LQKENI. The CDR3 DNA sequence: TGTGCCAGCTCAATGGACAGGGGGTCCTACGAGCAGTACTTC. The encoded protein is CASSMDRGSYEQYF.

Notes on this clone: One end of the junction is discordant with germline, which a read error may explain. The chain links TRBV5-1 to TRBJ1-3; 11 positions agree with TRBD1. The CDR3 is made up of 18 amino acids. Germline assignment: CDR1 SGHRS and CDR2 YFSETQ. The CDR3 coding sequence is TGCACCAGCAGCCCGGCCGGACAGGGGGCTTTCTCTGGAAACACCATATATTTT. Protein sequence: CTSSPAGQGAFSGNTIYF.

This chain links TRBV5-1 with TRBJ1-3; D unclear. Trimming shortened V by 0 bases and J by 0 bases, and 7 bases separated the two germline ends. This CDR3 comprises 15 residues. CDR1 is SGHRS and CDR2 is YFSETQ in the germline V gene. This CDR3 is CASSLVGNSGNTIYF. CDR3 nucleotides: TGCGCCAGCAGCTTGGTCGGGAACTCTGGAAACACCATATATTTT.